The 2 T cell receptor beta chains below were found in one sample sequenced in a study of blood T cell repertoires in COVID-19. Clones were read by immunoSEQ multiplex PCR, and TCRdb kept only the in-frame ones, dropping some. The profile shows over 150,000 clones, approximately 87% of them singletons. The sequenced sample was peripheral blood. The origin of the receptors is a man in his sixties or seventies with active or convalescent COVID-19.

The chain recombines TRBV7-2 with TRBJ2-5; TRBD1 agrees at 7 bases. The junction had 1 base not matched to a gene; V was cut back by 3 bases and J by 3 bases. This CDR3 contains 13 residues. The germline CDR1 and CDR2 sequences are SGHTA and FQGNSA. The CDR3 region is CASSLGTEETQYF. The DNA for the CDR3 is TGTGCCAGCAGCTTGGGGACAGAAGAGACCCAGTACTTC.

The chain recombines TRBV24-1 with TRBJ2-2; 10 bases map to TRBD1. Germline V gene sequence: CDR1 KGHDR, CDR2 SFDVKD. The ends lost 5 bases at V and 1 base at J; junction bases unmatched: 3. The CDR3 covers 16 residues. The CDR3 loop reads CATSGQGALNTGELFF. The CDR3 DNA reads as TGTGCCACCAGTGGACAGGGGGCGCTGAACACCGGGGAGCTGTTTTTT.